What follows is one TCR beta chain and its context. Its antigen is still unknown. It has no much larger one-base neighbor in the sample; base qualities were not kept. The data originate from a study of OX40 agonist ivuxolimab in advanced cancers. Context from the whole study: Ivuxolimab was an agonistic, fully human IgG2 monoclonal antibody directed against OX40 (CD134), a costimulatory receptor. The point of sequencing TCRbeta in the periphery was to test whether ivuxolimab changed TCR sequence diversity and drove clonal T-cell expansion. Intravenous ivuxolimab was administered to patients every 2 weeks at six dose levels: 0.01, 0.1, 0.3, 1.5, 3 and 10 mg/kg. Patients were allowed to have had prior anti-PD-1, anti-PD-L1 or anti-CTLA-4 therapy, and approximately 43% of the dose-escalation patients had previously received checkpoint inhibitors. Partial responses were achieved by three dose-escalation patients, of whom one had hepatocellular carcinoma and two had cutaneous melanoma. The paper describes the monotherapy dose-escalation part (N = 52 patients) of the phase I trial of ivuxolimab. Of the roughly 52 dose-escalation patients, hepatocellular carcinoma was present in about 20, melanoma in approximately 15, renal cell carcinoma in 9 and head and neck cancer in 9. The dose-escalation cohort was almost 85% male with a mean age of around 64 years, ranging from about 23 to 85. Overall results and qualifications from the work: After ivuxolimab, CD8+ T cells had more expanded clones than CD4+ T cells on average. The antigen specificity of the peripheral T cells that underwent clonal expansion was not determined. Clonal expansion of both CD4+ and CD8+ blood T cells was observed from baseline to week 6 at doses 0.1 to 3.0 mg/kg. Low levels of normalized T-cell clonal expansion were also shown by some nonresponding patients. In the 0.1-3.0 mg/kg groups, partial responders had among the lowest normalized peripheral clonal expansion, particularly in CD8+ T cells.

To sequence the TCRbeta CDR3 region, genomic DNA was isolated from the sorted cells. The immunoSEQ Assay was used to sequence the TCRbeta CDR3 regions. The table comes from immuneACCESS by way of TCRdb, which keeps in-frame sequences with V and J called. Part of the clones is missing from these tables; in studies checked, under half for an unresolved V gene and the rest for unknown reasons. This sample comprises fewer than 45,000 clones, roughly 84% of them detected only once. Roughly 12% of the sample is taken by the ten largest. CDR1 SQVTM and CDR2 ANQGSEA are derived from the germline V gene. The CDR3 starts with the cysteine, ends with the phenylalanine, and has 14 residues. Only the CDR3 part of the read is kept: 42 bases, read in frame from the first base. Patients with autoimmune disease history or receiving systemic immunosuppression were excluded from the trial. Peripheral blood for TCR sequencing was drawn from every dose cohort at baseline, at cycle 4 day 1 and at cycle 7 day 1. Samples came from an open-label, multicenter, first-in-human phase I dose-escalation trial of ivuxolimab. The trial enrolled adults with locally advanced or metastatic head and neck squamous cell, hepatocellular, melanoma or renal cell carcinoma. Before TCR sequencing, CD4+ T cells and CD8+ T cells from peripheral blood were sorted into separate populations.

Rearrangement joined TRBV29-1 to TRBJ2-2; TRBD1 could be the D gene, as 7 bases match. Source: CD4+ or CD8+ T cells sorted from blood, taken in a trial of the OX40 agonist ivuxolimab. The sequence derives from an adult with an advanced solid tumor such as melanoma, head and neck, liver or kidney cancer. The CDR3 protein is CSARGGGVGGELFF. The base sequence is TGCAGTGCCCGCGGAGGGGGCGTAGGCGGGGAGCTGTTTTTT.